This TCR beta chain is from a study of T cell responses to AZD1222 COVID-19 vaccine. Whole-study findings and limits: Repertoire sampling happened only post peak T cell response. Baseline testing showed seropositivity in only six AZD1222 recipients.

Regarding this clone: Its antigen is as yet unknown.

The protocol was immunoSEQ multiplex PCR, while the TCRdb copy is restricted to in-frame clones and leaves out a portion. The data contain roughly 140,000 clones, approximately 93% of them singletons. Specimen: peripheral blood, collected after recovery from COVID-19. The TCR sequence derives from an adult who had recovered from COVID-19.

The CDR3 DNA is TGCGCCAGCAGCTGGGGGCTCGACAGGCGGAACACTGAAGCTTTCTTT. Amino acids: CASSWGLDRRNTEAFF. The J gene is TRBJ1-1, the V gene TRBV5-1, with D perhaps TRBD1 (6 bases). The CDR3 is 16 amino acids. V was shortened by 3 bases and J by 1 base, with 16 bases between the two germline ends. In germline, CDR1 is SGHRS, CDR2 YFSETQ.